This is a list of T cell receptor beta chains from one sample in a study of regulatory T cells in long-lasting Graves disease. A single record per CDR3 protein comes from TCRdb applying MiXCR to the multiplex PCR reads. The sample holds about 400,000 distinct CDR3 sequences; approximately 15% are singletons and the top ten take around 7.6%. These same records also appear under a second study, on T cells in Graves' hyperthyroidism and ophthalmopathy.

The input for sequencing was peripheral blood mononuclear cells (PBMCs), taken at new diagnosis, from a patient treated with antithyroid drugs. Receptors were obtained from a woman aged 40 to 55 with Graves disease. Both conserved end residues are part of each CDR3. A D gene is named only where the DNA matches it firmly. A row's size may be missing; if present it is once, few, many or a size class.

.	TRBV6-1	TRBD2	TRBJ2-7	CASSAVGLAEYEQYF	TGTGCCAGCAGTGCTGTGGGACTAGCGGAATACGAGCAGTACTTC
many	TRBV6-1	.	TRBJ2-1	CASRDSRGNEQFF	TGTGCCAGCCGGGACTCCCGGGGGAATGAGCAGTTCTTC
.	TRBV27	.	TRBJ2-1	CASSPGMGQFF	TGTGCCAGCAGTCCCGGGATGGGGCAGTTCTTC
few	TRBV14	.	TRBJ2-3	CASSQDWSGSYTDTQYF	TGTGCCAGCAGCCAAGATTGGAGCGGGTCCTACACAGATACGCAGTATTTT
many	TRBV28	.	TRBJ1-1	CASSLWGTQNTEAFF	TGTGCCAGCAGTTTATGGGGAACCCAGAACACTGAAGCTTTCTTT
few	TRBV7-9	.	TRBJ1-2	CAIPLLRSVAGAAYGYTF	TGTGCCATCCCCCTTCTCAGAAGTGTGGCTGGGGCGGCCTATGGCTACACCTTC
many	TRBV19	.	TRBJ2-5	CASSTDPTGRETQYF	TGTGCCAGTAGTACCGACCCGACGGGCCGAGAGACCCAGTACTTC
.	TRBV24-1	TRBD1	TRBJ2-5	CATSDPGQGRETQYF	TGTGCCACCAGTGACCCCGGACAGGGTCGGGAGACCCAGTACTTC
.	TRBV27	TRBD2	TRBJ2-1	CASSLSPSGWGENEQFF	TGTGCCAGCAGTTTATCGCCTAGCGGGTGGGGGGAGAATGAGCAGTTCTTC
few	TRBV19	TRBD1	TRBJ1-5	CASSRGTGENQPQHF	TGTGCCAGTAGCCGAGGGACAGGGGAAAATCAGCCCCAGCATTTT
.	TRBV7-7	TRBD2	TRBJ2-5	CASSPGTSGYQETQYF	TGTGCTAGCAGCCCCGGGACTAGCGGATACCAAGAGACCCAGTACTTC
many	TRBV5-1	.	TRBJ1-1	CASSLEQGTEAFF	TGCGCCAGCAGCTTAGAACAGGGCACTGAAGCTTTCTTT
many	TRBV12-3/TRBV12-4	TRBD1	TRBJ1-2	CASTRTGFGYTF	TGTGCCAGCACTCGGACAGGGTTTGGCTACACCTTC
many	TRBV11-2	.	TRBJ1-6	CASSLETYSPLHF	TGTGCCAGCAGCTTAGAGACGTATTCACCCCTCCACTTT
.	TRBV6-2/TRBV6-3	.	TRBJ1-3	CASIGGLSGNTIYF	TGTGCCAGCATTGGGGGGTTGTCTGGAAACACCATATATTTT
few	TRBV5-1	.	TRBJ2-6	CASSRDRSGANVLTF	TGCGCCAGCAGCCGCGACAGATCTGGGGCCAACGTCCTGACTTTC
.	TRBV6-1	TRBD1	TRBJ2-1	CASFRGLYNEQFF	TGTGCCAGTTTCAGGGGGCTCTACAATGAGCAGTTCTTC
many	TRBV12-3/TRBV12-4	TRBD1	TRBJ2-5	CASTLRTGEETQYF	TGTGCCAGCACCCTAAGGACAGGGGAAGAGACCCAGTACTTC
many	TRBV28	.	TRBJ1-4	CASSLPGGGRNEKLFF	TGTGCCAGCAGTTTACCCGGGGGGGGACGGAATGAAAAACTGTTTTTT
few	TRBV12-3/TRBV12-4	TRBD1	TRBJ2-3	CASSLFGTGGLGDTQYF	TGTGCCAGCAGTTTGTTCGGGACAGGGGGCCTGGGAGATACGCAGTATTTT
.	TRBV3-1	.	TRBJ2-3	CASSQVGREGADTQYF	TGTGCCAGCAGCCAAGTGGGGCGGGAAGGGGCAGATACGCAGTATTTT
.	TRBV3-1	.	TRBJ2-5	CASSQDLPGRGKETQYF	TGTGCCAGCAGCCAAGATCTACCGGGAAGGGGTAAGGAGACCCAGTACTTC
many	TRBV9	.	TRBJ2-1	CASSPYSSYNEQFF	TGTGCCAGCAGCCCCTACAGCTCCTACAATGAGCAGTTCTTC
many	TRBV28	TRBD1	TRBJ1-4	CASSPYQGAENEKLFF	TGTGCCAGCAGTCCCTATCAGGGGGCGGAAAATGAAAAACTGTTTTTT
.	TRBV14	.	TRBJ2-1	CASSLEGAYNGQFF	TGTGCCAGCAGCCTCGAAGGAGCATACAATGGGCAGTTCTTC
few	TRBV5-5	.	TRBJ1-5	CASSSGGNGNQPQHF	TGTGCCAGCAGCTCCGGCGGGAACGGCAATCAGCCCCAGCATTTT
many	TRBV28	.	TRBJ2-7	CASSLGGKHQRRPYEQYF	TGTGCCAGCAGTTTAGGAGGCAAACATCAAAGACGACCCTACGAGCAGTACTTC
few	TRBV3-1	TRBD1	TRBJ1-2	CASSTPTDRGYGYTF	TGTGCCAGCAGCACACCGACGGACAGGGGATATGGCTACACCTTC
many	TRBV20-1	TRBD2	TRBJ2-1	CSATGTRGNEQFF	TGCAGTGCCACCGGGACTAGAGGCAATGAGCAGTTCTTC
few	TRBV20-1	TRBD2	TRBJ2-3	CSARVPLAGVQDTQYF	TGCAGTGCTAGAGTTCCCCTAGCGGGAGTTCAAGATACGCAGTATTTT
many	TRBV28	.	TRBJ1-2	CASGQGGRPYTF	TGTGCCAGCGGACAAGGTGGCAGGCCCTACACCTTC
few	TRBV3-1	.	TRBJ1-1	CASSQDRETEAFF	TGTGCCAGCAGCCAAGATAGGGAAACTGAAGCTTTCTTT
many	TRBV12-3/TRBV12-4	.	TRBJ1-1	CASRTTALPGTEAFF	TGTGCCAGCAGAACGACAGCCCTACCCGGCACTGAAGCTTTCTTT
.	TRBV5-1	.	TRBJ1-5	CASSPHGEGSNQPQHF	TGCGCCAGCAGCCCCCATGGTGAGGGAAGCAATCAGCCCCAGCATTTT
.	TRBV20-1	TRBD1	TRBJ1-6	CSANPVTGGNSPLHF	TGCAGTGCTAACCCGGTTACAGGGGGCAATTCACCCCTCCACTTT
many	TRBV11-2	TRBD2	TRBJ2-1	CASSPGRASGNGEQFF	TGTGCCAGCAGCCCAGGGAGGGCTAGCGGGAACGGTGAGCAGTTCTTC
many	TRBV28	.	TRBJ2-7	CASSSPTYEQYF	TGTGCCAGCAGTTCCCCCACCTACGAGCAGTACTTC
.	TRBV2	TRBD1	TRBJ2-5	CATGTEETGETQYF	TGTGCCACCGGGACAGAGGAAACTGGGGAGACCCAGTACTTC
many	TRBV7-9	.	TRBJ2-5	CASSLGGLRSRETQYF	TGTGCCAGCAGCTTAGGAGGCCTCCGGTCCCGGGAGACCCAGTACTTC
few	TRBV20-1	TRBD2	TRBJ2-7	CSASGVSGRAGSYEQYF	TGCAGTGCCAGCGGGGTTAGCGGGAGGGCCGGATCCTACGAGCAGTACTTC
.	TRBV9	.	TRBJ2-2	CASSVWNTGELFF	TGTGCCAGCAGCGTTTGGAACACCGGGGAGCTGTTTTTT
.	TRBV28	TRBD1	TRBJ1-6	CASSLSGQTYSPLHF	TGTGCCAGCAGTTTGTCGGGACAGACTTATTCACCCCTCCACTTT
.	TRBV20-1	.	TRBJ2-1	CSARVQGPGLYNEQFF	TGCAGTGCTAGAGTCCAGGGGCCCGGTCTATACAATGAGCAGTTCTTC
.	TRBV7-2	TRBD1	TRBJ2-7	CASRLGQGPYEQYF	TGTGCCAGCAGATTGGGACAGGGCCCCTACGAGCAGTACTTC
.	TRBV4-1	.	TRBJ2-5	CASSPGISVVAVETQYF	TGCGCCAGCAGCCCGGGAATCTCAGTCGTAGCGGTGGAGACCCAGTACTTC
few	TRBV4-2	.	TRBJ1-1	CASSQAQQGREAFF	TGTGCCAGCAGCCAAGCTCAACAGGGAAGGGAAGCTTTCTTT
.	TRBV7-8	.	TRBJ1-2	CASSLGTADTYGYTF	TGTGCCAGCAGCTTAGGGACGGCAGATACCTATGGCTACACCTTC
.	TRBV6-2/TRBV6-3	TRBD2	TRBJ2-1	CASSYSTSGSLDEQFF	TGTGCCAGCAGTTACTCTACTAGCGGGAGTCTCGATGAGCAGTTCTTC
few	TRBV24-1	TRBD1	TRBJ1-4	CATSDSGTDNEKLFF	TGTGCCACCAGTGACTCCGGGACAGATAATGAAAAACTGTTTTTT
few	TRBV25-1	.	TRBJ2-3	CASSDWLDASPTDTQYF	TGTGCCAGCAGTGACTGGCTCGACGCTAGCCCCACAGATACGCAGTATTTT
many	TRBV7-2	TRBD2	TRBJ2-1	CASSSYPGTSYNEQFF	TGTGCCAGCAGCTCTTATCCCGGGACTAGTTACAATGAGCAGTTCTTC
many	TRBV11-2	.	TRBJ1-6	CASSSPSGSYNSPLHF	TGTGCCAGCAGTTCCCCGTCGGGGAGTTATAATTCACCCCTCCACTTT
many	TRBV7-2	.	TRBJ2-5	CASSQGRVQETQYF	TGTGCCAGCAGCCAGGGTAGGGTTCAAGAGACCCAGTACTTC